This entry lists 10 T cell receptor beta chains sequenced from one sample in a study of T cells in Graves' hyperthyroidism and ophthalmopathy. Regions amplified from RNA transcripts were the TCR beta CDR3 regions. A first-round RT-PCR of the TCR CDR3 used the HTBI primer set. A single record per CDR3 protein comes from TCRdb applying MiXCR to the multiplex PCR reads. Of around 480,000 distinct CDR3 sequences detected, roughly an eighth appear once; the ten largest clones hold 17%. Sequencing was carried out using blood. Receptors were obtained from a woman aged 18-30 years with Graves' hyperthyroidism.

This clonotype has ten or more counts. The rearrangement links TRBV7-9 to TRBJ2-7; TRBD1 might be the D (5 bases). This CDR3 has 13 residues. V was trimmed by 4 bases and J by 4 bases, leaving 11 bases between them. In germline, CDR1 is SEHNR, CDR2 FQNEAQ (reference sequence). This CDR3 is CASSSVKGYEQYV. In DNA, the CDR3 is TGTGCCAGCAGCTCGGTCAAGGGGTACGAGCAGTACGTC.

The chain employs TRBV11-2 and TRBJ2-3, with 11 bases aligning to TRBD2. This CDR3 is 17 amino acids long. Trimming cost V 5 bases and J 5 bases; bases outside gene matches: 12. Germline lookup yields CDR1 SGHAT and CDR2 FQNNGV. In nucleotides, the CDR3 is TGTGCCAGCAGCCCAACGGGACTAGCGGAACGGGGAGATACGCAGTATTTT. It codes for CASSPTGLAERGDTQYF.

This clonotype was detected many times. The J gene is TRBJ2-2, the V gene TRBV7-3; 7 bases are shared with TRBD2. Germline CDR1 and CDR2: SGHTA and FQGTGA. The CDR3 totals 15 residues. Trimming removed 8 bases from V and 5 bases from J; junction bases left unmatched: 11. The chain's CDR3 is CASQLGGRDTGELFF. In DNA form, the CDR3 reads TGTGCCAGCCAGTTGGGGGGGAGAGATACCGGGGAGCTGTTTTTT.

This clonotype was counted ten times or more. The chain is built from TRBV6-1 and TRBJ2-7; no clear D gene. CDR3 size: 15 residues. V was pared by 2 bases and J by 5 bases, with 16 bases between. Germline loops: CDR1 MNHNS, CDR2 SASEGT. CDR3 bases: TGTGCCAGCAGTGAATTCGGCATGGTCCCCAACGAGCAGTACGTC. It specifies CASSEFGMVPNEQYV.

This chain links TRBV11-2 with TRBJ2-7; no definite D call. Germline CDR1 SGHAT, CDR2 FQNNGV. The germline V and J ends were trimmed by 3 bases and 2 bases, with 14 bases remaining between them. This CDR3 is built from 15 residues. Here the CDR3 DNA reads TGTGCCAGCAGCTTGCTGGAGACTGGGACCTACGAGCAGTACTTC. Translating it yields CASSLLETGTYEQYF.

The chain is built from TRBV6-1 and TRBJ1-1, with 11 bases fitting TRBD1. CDR3 length: 18 amino acids. Germline lookup yields CDR1 MNHNS and CDR2 SASEGT. Germline trimming cut 7 bases from V and 11 bases from J; bases unmatched to any gene: 24. The CDR3 here is CASTLGLGTGGSVFLAFF. The CDR3 DNA reads TGTGCCAGCACCCTGGGCCTTGGGACAGGGGGTTCGGTGTTCTTGGCTTTCTTT.

This clonotype was found many times. The chain has TRBV19 and TRBJ1-1, with 7 bases that match TRBD1. The CDR3 loop spans 14 amino acids. Per germline, CDR1 LNHDA and CDR2 SQIVND (reference sequence). V shed 10 bases, J shed 4 bases, and the junction held 12 bases outside the gene matches. For the CDR3, the DNA is TGTGCCACCATATTCGCCGGGACAGTCACTGAAGCTTTCTTT. Amino acid sequence: CATIFAGTVTEAFF.

This clonotype was counted between two and nine times. This chain joins TRBV7-2 and TRBJ2-3; 9 bases align to TRBD2. The CDR3 totals 14 residues. In germline, CDR1 is SGHTA, CDR2 FQGNSA. V lost 7 bases, J lost 6 bases, and 8 bases stayed unmatched. CDR3 bases: TGTGCCAGCATCTCTAGCGGGGAAGCTGATACGCAGTATTTT. Its translation: CASISSGEADTQYF.

This clonotype occurred many times. J is TRBJ2-1 and V is TRBV10-3; 10 bases match TRBD2. The CDR3 contains 16 residues. V shed 4 bases, J shed 1 base, and the junction held 4 bases outside the gene matches. The germline CDR1 and CDR2 sequences are ENHRY and SYGVKD. This chain's CDR3 is CAISGSSGSSYNEQFF. The CDR3 DNA reads as TGTGCCATCAGTGGATCTAGCGGGAGTTCCTACAATGAGCAGTTCTTC.

The table lists this clonotype with many counts. The chain recombines TRBV12-3 or TRBV12-4 with TRBJ1-1; perhaps TRBD1 as D (5 bases). V was pared by 4 bases and J by 7 bases, with 13 bases between. CDR3 length: 13 residues. In DNA form, the CDR3 reads TGTGCCAGCAGTTACGCGCGGACACGTGAAGCTTTCTTT. Translated, it gives CASSYARTREAFF.